This entry lists 19 T cell receptor beta chains sequenced from one sample in a study of tumour-infiltrating T cells in Burkitt lymphoma. Clones were read by immunoSEQ multiplex PCR, and TCRdb kept only the in-frame ones, dropping some. The sample records 6,600 or so clones, approximately 81% being singletons. The material sequenced was tumor tissue. These receptors were obtained from a human donor with Burkitt lymphoma.

This sequence joins TRBV28 and TRBJ1-1; TRBD1 aligns across 10 bases. The CDR3 has 15 residues. Unmatched junction bases numbered 10, after V lost 6 bases and J lost 6 bases. From germline, CDR1 is MDHEN and CDR2 SYDVKM. The CDR3 sequence is CASRPRDRGIAEAFF. CDR3 coding DNA: TGTGCCAGCAGACCCAGGGACAGGGGTATCGCTGAAGCTTTCTTT.

The chain links TRBV5-1 to TRBJ1-5; D perhaps matches TRBD1 (5 bases). Germline-derived CDR1 and CDR2 are SGHRS and YFSETQ. The CDR3 runs 14 residues. The V end lost 4 bases, the J end lost 4 bases, and 12 bases lay between the germline ends. The CDR3 sequence is CASSPGATNQPQHF. DNA of the CDR3: TGCGCCAGCAGCCCCGGGGCTACAAATCAGCCCCAGCATTTT.

The chain carries TRBV30 and TRBJ1-5; D call uncertain. The CDR3 loop spans 13 amino acids. The germline V gene has CDR1 GTSNPN and CDR2 SVGIG (reference sequence). The germline V and J ends were trimmed by 2 bases and 6 bases, with 11 bases remaining between them. The CDR3 nucleotides are TGTGCCTGGAGTAAGGGATCCGGTCAGCCCCAGCATTTT. Amino acids: CAWSKGSGQPQHF.

J is TRBJ1-1 and V is TRBV27; D possibly corresponds to TRBD1 (6 bases). V was cut by 4 bases and J by 4 bases, with 22 bases left in between. The CDR3 extends over 17 amino acids. Germline V gene lookup returns CDR1 MNHEY and CDR2 SMNVEV (reference sequence). In DNA, the CDR3 is TGTGCCAGCAGTTCACTCATAACGGGGGCCTGGGGCACTGAAGCTTTCTTT. This encodes CASSSLITGAWGTEAFF.

CDR3 in amino acids: CASSFSNQETQYF. The CDR3 DNA is TGTGCCAGCAGCTTTTCAAACCAAGAGACCCAGTACTTC. The chain is built from TRBV11-3 and TRBJ2-5; no definite D call. This CDR3 contains 13 residues. CDR1 SGHNT and CDR2 YENEEA come from the germline V gene. With 3 bases removed from V and 0 bases from J, the gap between germline ends came to 5 bases.

The chain joins TRBV25-1 to TRBJ2-1; 7 bases map to TRBD2. This CDR3 comprises 15 residues. The J segment lost 6 bases and the V segment lost 1 base, leaving 6 bases of the junction unmatched. In germline, CDR1 is MGHDK, CDR2 SYGVNS. For the CDR3, the DNA is TGTGCCAGCAGTGAATTGACTAGCAACTCCAATGAGCAGTTCTTC. The encoded protein is CASSELTSNSNEQFF.

The chain couples TRBV5-6 to TRBJ2-7, with D possibly TRBD2 on 6 matching bases. V lost 0 bases, J lost 4 bases, and 14 bases lay in between. The CDR3 contains 15 residues. Germline lookup yields CDR1 SGHDT and CDR2 YYEEEE. The CDR3 reads CASSLVGRGGYEQYF. Written as DNA, the CDR3 is TGTGCCAGCAGCTTGGTGGGCAGAGGAGGGTACGAGCAGTACTTC.

The rearrangement uses TRBV6-6 and TRBJ1-4; D unclear. The CDR3 has 13 amino acids. Germline V gives CDR1 MNHNY, CDR2 SVGAGI (reference sequence). Trimming took off 0 bases at V and 10 bases at J, with 9 bases between the two ends. The CDR3 sequence is CASSYSGEGKLFF. The CDR3 DNA sequence: TGTGCCAGCAGTTACTCGGGTGAAGGAAAACTGTTTTTT.

The chain has TRBV5-1 and TRBJ2-7; D may match TRBD1 or TRBD2 (6 bases each). CDR3 length equals 13 residues. Germline V gives CDR1 SGHRS, CDR2 YFSETQ. V was cut by 2 bases and J by 6 bases, with 12 bases left in between. The CDR3 loop reads CASSFPGAREQYF. The CDR3 nucleotides are TGCGCCAGCAGCTTTCCGGGGGCGCGCGAGCAGTACTTC.

In its sample, this clone was seen once. This chain joins TRBV6-5 and TRBJ2-7; tentatively, D is TRBD1 (5 bases). V was clipped by 5 bases and J by 4 bases, with 15 bases between them. CDR1 is MNHEY, CDR2 SVGAGI, per germline. The CDR3 consists of 14 residues. The CDR3 region has the DNA TGTGCCAGCAGTCCCGACAGCCTGGCGTACGAGCAGTACTTC. It codes for CASSPDSLAYEQYF.

The rearrangement links TRBV7-2 to TRBJ1-3, with TRBD1 as a possible D gene (5 bases). Germline V gene sequence: CDR1 SGHTA, CDR2 FQGNSA. This CDR3 region has 15 residues. The V gene lost 8 bases and the J gene lost 3 bases, with 17 bases spanning the gap. The DNA of the CDR3 is TGTGCCAGCGGTCCGTCAGGGTACCGTGGAAACACCATATATTTT. It yields the protein CASGPSGYRGNTIYF.

J is TRBJ2-3 and V is TRBV18; weak D call: TRBD1 (6 bases). Germline V lookup: CDR1 KGHSH, CDR2 LQKENI. The V gene lost 6 bases and the J gene lost 4 bases, with 17 bases spanning the gap. This CDR3 is built from 15 residues. As DNA, the CDR3 is TGTGCCAGCTCTCCAGGGGATCCGGGCGCAGATACGCAGTATTTT. Translation gives CASSPGDPGADTQYF.

The V call is TRBV7-2, the J call TRBJ2-2; D is unresolved. This CDR3 comprises 14 residues. Germline loops: CDR1 SGHTA, CDR2 FQGNSA. The V end lost 0 bases, the J end lost 6 bases, and 8 bases lay between the germline ends. CDR3 sequence reads: CASSLAPGSGELFF. The CDR3 nucleotides read TGTGCCAGCAGCTTAGCCCCTGGATCCGGGGAGCTGTTTTTT.

CDR3 nucleotide sequence: TGTGCCATACAGGGGGAAGCCTACGAGCAGTACTTC. Translating gives CAIQGEAYEQYF. The chain combines TRBV10-3 with TRBJ2-7; the match to TRBD1 covers 8 bases. The V gene end was trimmed by 9 bases and the J gene end by 2 bases; junction bases not matched to a gene: 3. The CDR3 loop spans 12 amino acids. In germline, CDR1 is ENHRY, CDR2 SYGVKD.

The genes are TRBV7-9 and TRBJ2-2, with a possible D match to TRBD2 (6 bases). The CDR3 has 16 residues. Germline CDR1 SEHNR, CDR2 FQNEAQ (reference sequence). The V end was cut by 0 bases, the J end by 1 base, with 9 bases between. In DNA form, the CDR3 reads TGTGCCAGCAGCTTAGCGACTAGTCAGAACACCGGGGAGCTGTTTTTT. It translates to CASSLATSQNTGELFF.

V is TRBV29-1 and J is TRBJ2-7; 8 bases are shared with TRBD1. This CDR3 has 12 amino acids. Looked up from germline, CDR1 is SQVTM and CDR2 is ANQGSEA. The J segment lost 2 bases and the V segment lost 6 bases, leaving 3 bases of the junction unmatched. The CDR3 reads CSVGQGAYEQYF. For the CDR3, the DNA is TGCAGCGTCGGACAGGGAGCCTACGAGCAGTACTTC.

The genes are TRBV5-6 and TRBJ2-5; D not resolved. This CDR3 contains 14 residues. The V end lost 0 bases, the J end lost 5 bases, and 11 bases lay between the germline ends. The germline gives CDR1 SGHDT, CDR2 YYEEEE. The CDR3 coding sequence is TGTGCCAGCAGCTTGGCGGCAATTAGGGAGACCCAGTACTTC. It translates to CASSLAAIRETQYF.

The chain combines TRBV9 with TRBJ1-3; possible D gene TRBD1, 5 bases. This CDR3 region has 18 residues. Germline CDR1 and CDR2: SGDLS and YYNGEE. The V end was cut by 0 bases, the J end by 0 bases, with 16 bases between. CDR3 protein: CASSVARERPNSGNTIYF. The CDR3 nucleotides are TGTGCCAGCAGCGTAGCCAGGGAAAGGCCGAACTCTGGAAACACCATATATTTT.

This rearrangement joins TRBV5-1 to TRBJ1-1, with D possibly matching TRBD1 (5 bases). The CDR3 runs 13 residues. V dropped 5 bases and J dropped 1 base, with 9 bases sitting between them. Per the germline V gene, CDR1 is SGHRS and CDR2 is YFSETQ. The CDR3 bases are TGCGCCAGCAGACTAGACAGGAACACTGAAGCTTTCTTT. This encodes CASRLDRNTEAFF.